The 17 T cell receptor beta chains below were found in one sample sequenced in a study of cytomegalovirus exposure and HLA in healthy donors. The method was immunoSEQ multiplex PCR; TCRdb's version includes in-frame clones alone and lacks a portion of them. The sample contains 90,000 to 120,000 clones, approximately 85% of which appear only once. Sequenced: PBMCs. These receptors were collected from a woman between 18 and 29 years old in good health and CMV-seronegative.

On this clone: The sample holds other DNA sequences that translate to the same CDR3. The genes are TRBV9 and TRBJ1-1; D is unresolved. Trimming took 0 bases from V and 0 from J, leaving 6 bases between them. The length of the CDR3 is 14 residues. The germline V gene has CDR1 SGDLS and CDR2 YYNGEE. CDR3 nucleotide sequence: TGTGCCAGCAGCGTAGGCGGAGTGAACACTGAAGCTTTCTTT. This translates into CASSVGGVNTEAFF.

This clone was counted a few times. This rearrangement joins TRBV25-1 to TRBJ2-5, with D possibly matching TRBD1 (7 bases). Looked up from germline, CDR1 is MGHDK and CDR2 is SYGVNS. The CDR3 is 16 residues long. Trimming took 2 bases from V and 5 from J, leaving 18 bases between them. The CDR3 DNA reads TGTGCCAGCAGTGAAAGGGGCAGGGGGGCCTGGGAGACCCAGTACTTC. Residues: CASSERGRGAWETQYF.

The V call is TRBV9, the J call TRBJ1-1; tentative D call: TRBD1 (6 bases). The CDR3 covers 16 residues. CDR1 is SGDLS, CDR2 YYNGEE, per germline. V lost 0 bases, J lost 5 bases, and 17 bases lay in between. CDR3 residues: CASSVDDAGASTEAFF. CDR3 bases: TGTGCCAGCAGCGTAGACGACGCGGGGGCGAGTACTGAAGCTTTCTTT.

This chain connects TRBV5-6 to TRBJ2-1, with a possible D match to TRBD2 (5 bases). This CDR3 comprises 14 residues. Trimming took off 3 bases at V and 1 base at J, with 8 bases between the two ends. From germline, CDR1 is SGHDT and CDR2 YYEEEE. The CDR3 nucleotides are TGTGCCAGCAGCTATACGGGATCCTACAATGAGCAGTTCTTC. Translated: CASSYTGSYNEQFF. The full variable domain, completed using reference TRBV5-6 and TRBJ2-1, is DAGVTQSPTHLIKTRGQQVTLRCSPKSGHDTVSWYQQALGQGPQFIFQYYEEEERQRGNFPDRFSGHQFPNYSSELNVNALLLGDSALYLCASSYTGSYNEQFFGPGTRLTVL.

This chain links TRBV4-2 with TRBJ2-7; 9 nucleotides agree with TRBD2. Looked up from germline, CDR1 is LGHNA and CDR2 is YNFKEQ. The CDR3 has 16 amino acids. The trim removed 0 bases at V and 2 bases at J, leaving 5 bases unmatched. CDR3 nucleotide sequence: TGTGCCAGCAGCCAAGAGTTAGCGGGGGACCCCTACGAGCAGTACTTC. Translation gives CASSQELAGDPYEQYF.

The chain uses TRBV9 and TRBJ2-5, with D possibly TRBD2 on 6 matching bases. Trimming left V 0 bases short and J 4 bases short, with 16 bases between. The CDR3 covers 16 residues. The germline V gene encodes CDR1 SGDLS and CDR2 YYNGEE. CDR3 amino acids: CASSVDSGVIGETQYF. The DNA of the CDR3 is TGTGCCAGCAGCGTAGACTCGGGGGTAATAGGAGAGACCCAGTACTTC.

CDR3 loop: CASSEQGAKYQPQHF. The CDR3 nucleotides are TGTGCCAGCAGCGAGCAGGGGGCGAAGTATCAGCCCCAGCATTTT. The chain links TRBV27 to TRBJ1-5; 8 nucleotides align to TRBD1. The CDR3 is 15 residues long. Germline CDR1 is MNHEY and CDR2 is SMNVEV (reference sequence). V was pared by 6 bases and J by 5 bases, with 9 bases of the junction left unmatched.

The rearrangement uses TRBV4-1 and TRBJ2-2; 7 bases are a match to TRBD2. The V gene's germline CDR1 is MGHRA and CDR2 YSYEKL. V gave up 5 bases and J gave up 7 bases; unmatched junction bases: 7. This CDR3 is 14 amino acids long. CDR3: CASSGSGDGGELFF. The CDR3 DNA sequence: TGCGCCAGCAGCGGGAGCGGGGATGGCGGGGAGCTGTTTTTT.

The rearrangement links TRBV30 to TRBJ2-2; D may be TRBD2 (5 bases). The CDR3 is made up of 11 amino acids. Germline values: CDR1 GTSNPN, CDR2 SVGIG (reference sequence). Trimming stripped 5 bases from V and 4 bases from J, with 5 bases between. CDR3 DNA sequence: TGTGCCTGGGCGGGCACCGGGGAGCTGTTTTTT. Protein product: CAWAGTGELFF.

This clone was detected only once. V is TRBV5-1 and J is TRBJ1-1; D is undetermined. The germline V gene encodes CDR1 SGHRS and CDR2 YFSETQ. Trimming pared 0 bases from V and 4 bases from J, leaving 19 bases between. The CDR3 consists of 17 residues. The CDR3 bases are TGCGCCAGCAGCTTGGCCGGCAGGATGGGTTTGAGCACTGAAGCTTTCTTT. As protein: CASSLAGRMGLSTEAFF.

V usage is TRBV7-9 and J usage is TRBJ1-2, with TRBD1 identical over 11 bases. The germline CDR1 and CDR2 sequences are SEHNR and FQNEAQ (reference sequence). V shed 6 bases, J shed 6 bases, and the junction held 3 bases outside the gene matches. The CDR3 is 13 residues long. The CDR3 reads CASSGQGAHGYTF. The CDR3 DNA reads TGTGCCAGCAGTGGACAGGGGGCTCATGGCTACACCTTC.

This chain connects TRBV7-6 to TRBJ2-7, with TRBD2 matching 12 bases. CDR1 is SGHVS and CDR2 is FNYEAQ in the germline V gene. The J segment lost 5 bases and the V segment lost 1 base, leaving 12 bases of the junction unmatched. The CDR3 runs to 18 residues. CDR3 region: CASSLVGGLAGGRDEQYF. The CDR3 nucleotides are TGTGCCAGCAGCTTAGTCGGCGGGCTAGCGGGGGGGCGGGACGAGCAGTACTTC.

The V call is TRBV2, the J call TRBJ2-7, with unresolved D. V lost 5 bases and J lost 3, with 8 bases in between. CDR3 size: 12 residues. The germline CDR1 and CDR2 sequences are SNHLY and FYNNEI. CDR3 amino acids: CASSSYNYEQYF. CDR3 sequence (DNA): TGTGCCAGCAGTTCTTACAACTACGAGCAGTACTTC.

This rearrangement joins TRBV2 to TRBJ2-5; no clear D gene. There are 13 residues in the CDR3. Germline V CDR1 and CDR2: SNHLY, FYNNEI. Trimming shortened V by 6 bases and J by 1 base, and 9 bases separated the two germline ends. CDR3 nucleotide sequence: TGTGCCAGCAGGACATATTCCCAAGAGACCCAGTACTTC. Its translation: CASRTYSQETQYF. The full variable domain, rest sourced from reference TRBV2 and TRBJ2-5, is EPEVTQTPSHQVTQMGQEVILRCVPISNHLYFYWYRQILGQKVEFLVSFYNNEISEKSEIFDDQFSVERPDGSNFTLKIRSTKLEDSAMYFCASRTYSQETQYFGPGTRLLVL.

The CDR3 sequence: CASSPLRTVNTEAFF. For the CDR3, the DNA is TGTGCCAGCAGCCCTCTTCGGACAGTGAACACTGAAGCTTTCTTT. The rearrangement uses TRBV5-4 and TRBJ1-1, with D maybe TRBD1 (6 bases). Germline assignment: CDR1 SGHNT and CDR2 YYREEE (reference sequence). This CDR3 comprises 15 residues. The V gene lost 4 bases and the J gene lost 0 bases, with 13 bases spanning the gap.

The chain combines TRBV5-4 with TRBJ2-1; 9 bases are a match to TRBD2. The V gene end was trimmed by 5 bases and the J gene end by 0 bases; junction bases not matched to a gene: 9. The CDR3 is 17 residues long. The germline V gene has CDR1 SGHNT and CDR2 YYREEE (reference sequence). The CDR3 loop reads CASSPTSGPSSYNEQFF. The DNA of the CDR3 is TGTGCCAGCAGTCCGACTAGCGGCCCAAGCTCCTACAATGAGCAGTTCTTC.

The genes are TRBV7-4 and TRBJ2-2, with 7 bases fitting TRBD2. CDR3 length equals 17 residues. Germline V gene lookup returns CDR1 SGHVT and CDR2 SQSDAQ. The J segment lost 1 base and the V segment lost 4 bases, leaving 9 bases of the junction unmatched. The chain's CDR3 is CASSWGEGTLNTGELFF. The CDR3 DNA follows: TGTGCCAGCAGCTGGGGGGAGGGCACCCTGAACACCGGGGAGCTGTTTTTT.